This TCR beta chain was sequenced for a study of blood T cell repertoires in COVID-19. Overall study: COVID-19 samples, acute and convalescent, were from the United States, Italy and Spain.

TCRdb's table, derived via immunoSEQ multiplex PCR, lists solely in-frame clones and lacks some. The table includes over 200,000 clones, 83% detected once. CDR3 length equals 13 residues. V was clipped by 2 bases and J by 7 bases, with 8 bases between them. The TCR comes from a woman in her thirties or forties with active or convalescent COVID-19. The chain uses TRBV12-3 or TRBV12-4 and TRBJ1-4; D remains unclear. The sequenced material came from peripheral blood. The CDR3 nucleotides read TGTGCCAGCAGTTTAATAGGGAGTGAAAAACTGTTTTTT. This sequence encodes CASSLIGSEKLFF.